The clone carrying this T cell receptor beta chain appeared a few times. Its antigen is undetermined. A much bigger clone sits one base away, suggesting this may be a read error. The sample has other DNA sequences that encode this CDR3 too. Before thyroid surgery, none of the patients had received any treatment. In the authors' methods: What underpinned the distant-metastasis classifier for papillary thyroid cancer was the set of CDR3 differences across clinicopathological groups. TCRdb reprocessed the PCR reads using MiXCR. The V and J calls here are based on TCRdb, not the publication. The data show roughly 18,000 clones, 25% to 30% seen once. This entry belongs to a study of metastatic and nonmetastatic thyroid tumors. Whole-study context: Peripheral blood and tumor or nodule samples from malignant and benign thyroid patients were compared.

This CDR3 region has 16 residues. In germline, CDR1 is SNHLY, CDR2 FYNNEI. The study's findings and limits: When malignant thyroid tumors were compared with benign nodules, TCR beta diversity was reportedly significantly higher in the malignant tumors. This held in both blood and tumor samples.

The sample consisted of tumor tissue. This sequence joins TRBV2 and TRBJ2-3; the match to TRBD2 covers 8 bases. The source of this sequence is a female donor with papillary thyroid cancer or a benign thyroid nodule (not recorded which). Some clones in this sample may be carry-over from other donors' samples. Written as DNA, the CDR3 is TGCGCCAGCAGTGAACAAGGGACCGGGAGGGCAGATACGCAGTATTTT. Protein: CASSEQGTGRADTQYF.